One and the same sample provided the 6 T cell receptor beta chains below, sequenced in a study of T cells in Graves' hyperthyroidism and ophthalmopathy. Amplification targeted TCR beta CDR3 regions from RNA transcripts. During a first-round RT-PCR of the TCR CDR3, the HTBI primer set was used. MiXCR, run by TCRdb on the multiplex PCR reads, gives a single entry per CDR3 protein. The table shows roughly 700,000 distinct CDR3 sequences, with 15% to 20% occurring only once. The sample comprised blood. The receptors originated from a man aged 45 to 65 with Graves' hyperthyroidism.

At least ten counts were recorded for this clonotype. The chain carries TRBV29-1 and TRBJ1-5, with 9 bases identical to TRBD1. This CDR3 spans 16 amino acids. The germline V gene has CDR1 SQVTM and CDR2 ANQGSEA. With 5 bases clipped from V and 4 bases from J, the junction kept 12 bases outside the gene matches. The CDR3 spells CSVTVGGQGWNQPQHF. The CDR3 DNA follows: TGCAGCGTTACCGTGGGGGGACAGGGTTGGAATCAGCCCCAGCATTTT.

The chain joins TRBV6-4 to TRBJ1-6; tentative D call: TRBD1 (5 bases). The length of the CDR3 is 15 residues. Germline CDR1 MRHNA, CDR2 SNTAGT. The V end lost 3 bases, the J end lost 7 bases, and 13 bases lay between the germline ends. The CDR3 DNA reads TGTGCCAGCAGTGATTCCCAGGGCGACAATTCACCCCTCCACTTT. This encodes CASSDSQGDNSPLHF.

There are a few counts of this clonotype. The V and J genes are TRBV7-2 and TRBJ2-7; D might be TRBD1 (5 bases). V was pared by 5 bases and J by 5 bases, with 13 bases between. Germline CDR1 reads SGHTA; CDR2 reads FQGNSA. The CDR3 runs to 13 residues. Here the CDR3 reads CASSDSPRDEQYF. DNA for the CDR3: TGTGCCAGCAGCGACAGTCCCAGGGACGAGCAGTACTTC. The whole variable domain, remainder taken from reference TRBV7-2 and TRBJ2-7, is GAGVSQSPSNKVTEKGKDVELRCDPISGHTALYWYRQSLGQGLEFLIYFQGNSAPDKSGLPSDRFSAERTGGSVSTLTIQRTQQEDSAVYLCASSDSPRDEQYFGPGTRLTVT.

This clonotype appeared many times. The chain recombines TRBV7-3 with TRBJ2-1, with TRBD2 matching over 10 bases. Germline V gene data show CDR1 as SGHTA and CDR2 as FQGTGA. The V gene end was trimmed by 5 bases and the J gene end by 6 bases; junction bases not matched to a gene: 10. The CDR3 runs to 16 residues. CDR3 region: CASSPSGTSDGNEQFF. DNA for the CDR3: TGTGCCAGCAGCCCCTCCGGGACTAGCGATGGCAATGAGCAGTTCTTC.

This clonotype has a count of ten or more. This chain connects TRBV15 to TRBJ1-5, with D unresolved. CDR1 is LNHNV and CDR2 is YYDKDF in the germline V gene (reference sequence). Trimming removed 0 bases from V and 8 bases from J, with 8 bases in between. The CDR3 loop spans 13 amino acids. CDR3 DNA sequence: TGTGCCACCAGCAGAGACTACGGGGAGCCCCAGCATTTT. This gives the protein CATSRDYGEPQHF.

This sequence joins TRBV5-4 and TRBJ2-1; perhaps TRBD2 as D (5 bases). With 3 bases removed from V and 0 bases from J, the gap between germline ends came to 10 bases. The germline V gene encodes CDR1 SGHNT and CDR2 YYREEE (reference sequence). This CDR3 comprises 15 residues. The DNA for the CDR3 is TGTGCCAGCAGCTCAGAGGGATTCTCCTACAATGAGCAGTTCTTC. It is translated as CASSSEGFSYNEQFF.